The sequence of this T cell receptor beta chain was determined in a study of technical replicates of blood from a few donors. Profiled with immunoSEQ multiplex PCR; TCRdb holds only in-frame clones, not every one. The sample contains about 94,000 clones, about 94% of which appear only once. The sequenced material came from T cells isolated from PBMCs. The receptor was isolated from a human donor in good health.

CDR3 amino acids: CAWSATGSYNEKLFF. CDR3 sequence (DNA): TGTGCCTGGAGTGCAACAGGGTCCTATAATGAAAAACTGTTTTTT. V and J are TRBV30 and TRBJ1-4, with D maybe TRBD1 (6 bases). With 1 base removed from V and 4 bases from J, the gap between germline ends came to 13 bases. CDR3 size: 15 residues. The germline CDR1 and CDR2 sequences are GTSNPN and SVGIG (reference sequence).